The 32 T cell receptor beta chains below were found in one sample sequenced in a study of blood T cell repertoires in COVID-19. Profiled with immunoSEQ multiplex PCR; TCRdb holds only in-frame clones, not every one. The sample has roughly 300,000 clones; about 90% are singletons. Sequenced sample: PBMCs or T cells enriched from blood (not recorded which). These receptors were collected from a woman in her twenties or thirties who had recovered from COVID-19.

The V and J genes are TRBV10-3 and TRBJ1-2; the D is unclear. The CDR3 has 15 residues. The germline gives CDR1 ENHRY, CDR2 SYGVKD. V gave up 5 bases and J gave up 0 bases, with 13 bases separating them. The CDR3 is CAISRSEIANYGYTF. The CDR3 coding sequence is TGTGCCATCAGTAGATCCGAGATAGCTAACTATGGCTACACCTTC.

This chain links TRBV28 with TRBJ1-6, with 8 bases aligning to TRBD1. The ends lost 2 bases at V and 5 bases at J; junction bases unmatched: 2. The CDR3 runs to 15 residues. The germline CDR1 and CDR2 sequences are MDHEN and SYDVKM. The CDR3 nucleotides are TGTGCCAGCAGTTTAGACAGGGGAAATAATTCACCCCTCCACTTT. Translation: CASSLDRGNNSPLHF.

This chain joins TRBV12-5 and TRBJ2-2, with TRBD1 matching 9 bases. Germline V CDR1 and CDR2: LGHNT, FRNRAP. This CDR3 spans 15 amino acids. V trimming: 7 bases; J trimming: 4 bases; junction bases outside the gene matches: 7. CDR3 bases: TGTGCTAGTGTCAAACAGGGGGCAAGCACCGGGGAGCTGTTTTTT. Protein sequence: CASVKQGASTGELFF. The entire variable domain, with the rest obtained from reference TRBV12-5 and TRBJ2-2, is as follows: DARVTQTPRHKVTEMGQEVTMRCQPILGHNTVFWYRQTMMQGLELLAYFRNRAPLDDSGMPKDRFSAEMPDATLATLKIQPSEPRDSAVYFCASVKQGASTGELFFGEGSRLTVL.

This chain uses TRBV19 with TRBJ2-5, with TRBD1 matching 10 bases. The germline CDR1 and CDR2 sequences are LNHDA and SQIVND (reference sequence). V dropped 5 bases and J dropped 5; count of bases not matched to a gene: 17. The CDR3 is made up of 18 amino acids. DNA for the CDR3: TGTGCCAGTAGTCCCTGGGACAGGGGCTCAGGACTAAGGGAGACCCAGTACTTC. Translating gives CASSPWDRGSGLRETQYF. Based on the CDR3 plus reference TRBV19 and TRBJ2-5, the full variable domain is DGGITQSPKYLFRKEGQNVTLSCEQNLNHDAMYWYRQDPGQGLRLIYYSQIVNDFQKGDIAEGYSVSREKKESFPLTVTSAQKNPTAFYLCASSPWDRGSGLRETQYFGPGTRLLVL.

This clone was found a few times. The chain couples TRBV19 to TRBJ1-3; no clear D gene. With 5 bases removed from V and 1 base from J, the gap between germline ends came to 15 bases. This CDR3 is 16 amino acids long. Germline-derived CDR1 and CDR2 are LNHDA and SQIVND (reference sequence). The CDR3 sequence is CASSVGVSRSGNTIYF. The DNA of the CDR3 is TGTGCCAGTAGTGTCGGAGTCTCGAGGTCTGGAAACACCATATATTTT.

V is TRBV28 and J is TRBJ1-1, with 7 bases matching TRBD1. This CDR3 has 16 amino acids. V trimming: 1 base; J trimming: 5 bases; junction bases outside the gene matches: 10. The germline gives CDR1 MDHEN, CDR2 SYDVKM. The CDR3 DNA follows: TGTGCCAGCAGTTTATTTCCCCGACAGGGACGGACTGAAGCTTTCTTT. Its protein product is CASSLFPRQGRTEAFF.

The rearrangement links TRBV5-4 to TRBJ2-3; TRBD1 agrees at 9 bases. Germline V gene lookup returns CDR1 SGHNT and CDR2 YYREEE (reference sequence). The CDR3 is 18 residues long. The J segment lost 1 base and the V segment lost 4 bases, leaving 13 bases of the junction unmatched. The CDR3 coding sequence is TGTGCCAGCAGCCCCGTCCGGGACAGGGTGTCGGGCACAGATACGCAGTATTTT. Translated, it gives CASSPVRDRVSGTDTQYF.

As to this clone: Additional DNA sequences in this sample encode the identical CDR3. This chain connects TRBV2 to TRBJ2-2, with 11 bases fitting TRBD1. The CDR3 totals 15 residues. The V segment lost 3 bases and the J segment 5 bases; nucleotides outside the gene matches: 2. Germline CDR1 reads SNHLY; CDR2 reads FYNNEI. The CDR3 nucleotides are TGTGCCAGCAGTGAGGGACAGGGGGGTACCGGGGAGCTGTTTTTT. This sequence encodes CASSEGQGGTGELFF.

This clone appeared once. The chain joins TRBV7-2 to TRBJ1-2; 8 bases line up with TRBD1. Trimming cost V 3 bases and J 9 bases; bases outside gene matches: 6. The germline gives CDR1 SGHTA, CDR2 FQGNSA. CDR3 length: 13 amino acids. The CDR3 is CASSFDRGRSYTF. DNA for the CDR3: TGTGCCAGCAGCTTCGACAGGGGTAGGAGCTACACCTTC.

This chain connects TRBV20-1 to TRBJ2-7; D may be TRBD2 (7 bases). The CDR3 is 14 residues long. Trimming pared 3 bases from V and 0 bases from J, leaving 12 bases between. Germline CDR1 DFQATT, CDR2 SNEGSKA (reference sequence). CDR3 sequence: CSASWGGASYEQYF. CDR3 coding DNA: TGCAGTGCTAGTTGGGGGGGCGCCTCCTACGAGCAGTACTTC.

This chain connects TRBV18 to TRBJ1-5; tentatively, D is TRBD1 (5 bases). This CDR3 is built from 16 residues. Germline V gene sequence: CDR1 KGHSH, CDR2 LQKENI. The V and J ends lost 3 bases and 0 bases respectively, with 12 bases between them. CDR3 nucleotide sequence: TGTGCCAGCTCACCTCAGGGAGGGTATAGCAATCAGCCCCAGCATTTT. Translating it yields CASSPQGGYSNQPQHF.

The rearrangement joins TRBV9 to TRBJ2-3, with 10 bases that match TRBD1. Germline assignment: CDR1 SGDLS and CDR2 YYNGEE. The CDR3 consists of 15 residues. V shed 0 bases, J shed 4 bases, and the junction held 2 bases outside the gene matches. For the CDR3, the DNA is TGTGCCAGCAGCGTAGAAGGACAGGGGGCAGATACGCAGTATTTT. Translated, it gives CASSVEGQGADTQYF.

The chain has TRBV4-2 and TRBJ1-2; TRBD1 might be the D (5 bases). The ends were cut back, 2 bases at V and 4 bases at J, with 14 bases in the middle. In germline, CDR1 is LGHNA, CDR2 YNFKEQ. The CDR3 extends over 15 amino acids. CDR3 DNA sequence: TGTGCCAGCAGCCAACCCACAGGACGCACCTATGGCTACACCTTC. Its translation: CASSQPTGRTYGYTF.

The genes are TRBV5-8 and TRBJ2-7; TRBD1 is a possible D gene (5 bases). Germline CDR1 reads SGHTS; CDR2 reads YDEGEE. The CDR3 loop spans 13 amino acids. V was clipped by 2 bases and J by 2 bases, with 8 bases between them. CDR3: CASSFTGPYEQYF. The CDR3 DNA follows: TGTGCCAGCAGCTTCACAGGACCCTACGAGCAGTACTTC.

The rearrangement uses TRBV7-2 and TRBJ2-7; TRBD1 aligns across 7 bases. The CDR3 totals 14 residues. Germline V gives CDR1 SGHTA, CDR2 FQGNSA. Trimming removed 5 bases from V and 2 bases from J; junction bases left unmatched: 6. The CDR3 sequence is CASSVRDSTYEQYF. The CDR3 nucleotides read TGTGCCAGCAGCGTAAGGGACAGTACCTACGAGCAGTACTTC.

V usage is TRBV24-1 and J usage is TRBJ2-7; TRBD1 matches 9 bases. The germline V gene encodes CDR1 KGHDR and CDR2 SFDVKD. CDR3 size: 20 residues. The V and J ends lost 0 bases and 3 bases, in that order; junction bases with no gene match: 17. The CDR3 loop is CATSDLYQDRGRQKCYEQYF. DNA of the CDR3: TGTGCCACCAGTGATTTGTATCAGGACAGGGGCCGCCAGAAGTGCTACGAGCAGTACTTC.

This clone has a handful of counts. The chain joins TRBV2 to TRBJ1-2, with 12 bases that match TRBD1. The CDR3 extends over 15 amino acids. V trimming: 6 bases; J trimming: 7 bases; junction bases outside the gene matches: 9. CDR1 and CDR2 from the germline V gene are SNHLY and FYNNEI. This CDR3 is CASSDTGQGAGGYTF. The CDR3 DNA reads TGTGCCAGCAGCGACACGGGACAGGGGGCGGGTGGCTACACCTTC.

Notes on this clone: Sequence at one end of the junction differs from germline and may be a read error. The chain carries TRBV3-1 (or the pseudogene TRBV3-2) and TRBJ2-6; 12 bases match TRBD2. The V gene's germline CDR1 is LGHDT and CDR2 YNNKEL (reference sequence). There are 17 residues in the CDR3. DNA for the CDR3: TGTGCCAGCAGCCAACTAGCGGGGGGGCACGGGGTCAACGTCCTGACTTTC. Its protein product is CASSQLAGGHGVNVLTF.

This chain uses TRBV6-5 with TRBJ1-5, with D maybe TRBD1 (6 bases). CDR1 is MNHEY, CDR2 SVGAGI, per germline. The CDR3 is made up of 14 amino acids. Trimming stripped 10 bases from V and 7 bases from J, with 20 bases between. CDR3 bases: TGTGCCATCTCACAGGGTAGGTCCGGGCAGCCCCAGCATTTT. This encodes CAISQGRSGQPQHF.

This chain joins TRBV7-8 and TRBJ2-7; 8 nucleotides align to TRBD2. Germline V lookup: CDR1 SGHVS, CDR2 FQNEAQ. V was clipped by 3 bases and J by 6 bases; unmatched bases: 7. The CDR3 runs to 14 residues. The CDR3 loop is CASSFFRGGSEQYF. CDR3 coding DNA: TGTGCCAGCAGCTTCTTCCGGGGGGGGAGCGAGCAGTACTTC. The variable domain in full, completed from reference TRBV7-8 and TRBJ2-7, reads GAGVSQSPRYKVAKRGQDVALRCDPISGHVSLFWYQQALGQGPEFLTYFQNEAQLDKSGLPSDRFFAERPEGSVSTLKIQRTQQEDSAVYLCASSFFRGGSEQYFGPGTRLTVT.

The V gene is TRBV30, the J gene TRBJ2-7; D is uncertain. Germline CDR1 is GTSNPN and CDR2 is SVGIG (reference sequence). This CDR3 contains 12 residues. The ends were cut back, 0 bases at V and 3 bases at J, with 6 bases in the middle. The DNA of the CDR3 is TGTGCCTGGAGTGTACGGTTCTACGAGCAGTACTTC. It specifies CAWSVRFYEQYF.

V usage is TRBV5-1 and J usage is TRBJ2-3, with 8 positions matching TRBD1. With V trimmed by 4 bases and J by 3 bases, 7 bases remained unmatched. Germline CDR1 and CDR2: SGHRS and YFSETQ. The CDR3 is made up of 15 amino acids. In DNA, the CDR3 is TGCGCCAGCAGCCTTCAGGACAGGGAGACAGATACGCAGTATTTT. It specifies CASSLQDRETDTQYF.

This chain links TRBV5-1 with TRBJ2-1, with D perhaps matching TRBD1 (5 bases). V was pared by 4 bases and J by 4 bases, with 12 bases between. CDR1 SGHRS and CDR2 YFSETQ come from the germline V gene. This CDR3 is built from 14 residues. The CDR3 coding sequence is TGCGCCAGCAGCCGGTCGACAGATTACAATGAGCAGTTCTTC. It encodes CASSRSTDYNEQFF.

With regard to this clone: The sample holds other DNA sequences that translate to the same CDR3. This chain connects TRBV5-1 to TRBJ2-6; 8 bases match TRBD1. CDR3 length: 17 amino acids. V lost 0 bases to trimming and J lost 0 bases; unmatched junction nucleotides: 2. Germline V gene lookup returns CDR1 SGHRS and CDR2 YFSETQ. This chain's CDR3 is CASSLGQGSSGANVLTF. The CDR3 DNA is TGCGCCAGCAGCTTGGGACAGGGGAGCTCTGGGGCCAACGTCCTGACTTTC.

This sequence joins TRBV19 and TRBJ2-7, with 8 bases lining up with TRBD1. Germline loops: CDR1 LNHDA, CDR2 SQIVND (reference sequence). Unmatched junction bases numbered 13, after V lost 6 bases and J lost 9 bases. The CDR3 runs to 14 residues. In DNA form, the CDR3 reads TGTGCCAGTAGCACTGACAGGGGTTTCGGCGGGCAGTACTTC. This gives the protein CASSTDRGFGGQYF.

This clone is a singleton in its sample. The sample contains more than one DNA sequence encoding this CDR3. The V and J genes are TRBV30 and TRBJ1-1, with a possible D match to TRBD1 (5 bases). The CDR3 extends over 13 amino acids. V was trimmed by 0 bases and J by 4 bases, leaving 9 bases between them. The germline V gene has CDR1 GTSNPN and CDR2 SVGIG (reference sequence). The CDR3 protein is CAWSVLGGTEAFF. For the CDR3, the DNA is TGTGCCTGGAGTGTCTTGGGGGGCACTGAAGCTTTCTTT.

The CDR3 here is CSVGGQNSYEQYF. The CDR3 DNA reads TGCAGCGTTGGAGGACAGAACTCCTACGAGCAGTACTTC. This rearrangement joins TRBV29-1 to TRBJ2-7; D possibly corresponds to TRBD1 (6 bases). The ends were cut back, 4 bases at V and 0 bases at J, with 10 bases in the middle. CDR1 SQVTM and CDR2 ANQGSEA come from the germline V gene. CDR3 length: 13 amino acids.

The rearrangement links TRBV19 to TRBJ1-1; TRBD1 matches 9 bases. The germline V gene encodes CDR1 LNHDA and CDR2 SQIVND (reference sequence). This CDR3 has 14 amino acids. Trimming cost V 4 bases and J 5 bases; bases outside gene matches: 5. CDR3: CASSKTGGLTEAFF. The CDR3 DNA reads as TGTGCCAGTAGTAAGACAGGGGGTTTAACTGAAGCTTTCTTT. The full variable domain, completed using reference TRBV19 and TRBJ1-1, is DGGITQSPKYLFRKEGQNVTLSCEQNLNHDAMYWYRQDPGQGLRLIYYSQIVNDFQKGDIAEGYSVSREKKESFPLTVTSAQKNPTAFYLCASSKTGGLTEAFFGQGTRLTVV.

In DNA form, the CDR3 reads TGTGCCAGCAGCTTGTTTCAGGTCGTCGGTGGCTACACCTTC. Translating it yields CASSLFQVVGGYTF. The rearrangement links TRBV5-4 to TRBJ1-2; D is unclear. The germline V gene has CDR1 SGHNT and CDR2 YYREEE (reference sequence). V lost 1 base and J lost 7, with 14 bases in between. The CDR3 is made up of 14 amino acids. The variable domain in full, completed from reference TRBV5-4 and TRBJ1-2, reads ETGVTQSPTHLIKTRGQQVTLRCSSQSGHNTVSWYQQALGQGPQFIFQYYREEENGRGNFPPRFSGLQFPNYSSELNVNALELDDSALYLCASSLFQVVGGYTFGSGTRLTVV.

A note on this clone: The sample has other DNA sequences that encode this CDR3 too. The chain carries TRBV18 and TRBJ1-5, with TRBD1 matching 7 bases. V lost 1 base, J lost 5 bases, and 2 bases stayed unmatched. The CDR3 contains 14 residues. Germline CDR1 and CDR2: KGHSH and LQKENI. CDR3 sequence (DNA): TGTGCCAGCTCACCACAGGGGGCCGATCAGCCCCAGCATTTT. Amino acids: CASSPQGADQPQHF.

The genes are TRBV7-9 and TRBJ2-4, with a possible D match to TRBD2 (6 bases). The CDR3 consists of 17 residues. V was pared by 0 bases and J by 2 bases, with 14 bases between. The V gene's germline CDR1 is SEHNR and CDR2 FQNEAQ (reference sequence). CDR3 sequence (DNA): TGTGCCAGCAGCTTAGCGCGGGAAGGATGGTCCAAAAACATTCAGTACTTC. Amino acids: CASSLAREGWSKNIQYF.

This clone was picked up one time. This chain connects TRBV7-6 to TRBJ2-7, with D possibly matching TRBD1 (5 bases). Germline V lookup: CDR1 SGHVS, CDR2 FNYEAQ. Trimming cost V 2 bases and J 5 bases, with 13 bases left between them. This CDR3 region has 14 residues. The DNA for the CDR3 is TGTGCCAGCAGCTTAATCCCGCAGGGCCACGAGCAGTACTTC. Encoded protein: CASSLIPQGHEQYF.